The 13 T cell receptor beta chains below all came from one sample that was sequenced in a study of T cell responses to AZD1222 COVID-19 vaccine. TCRdb keeps only in-frame clones here, not all; method: immunoSEQ multiplex PCR. This table has 75,000 to 90,000 clones, about 72% appearing once. The sequences come from peripheral blood, collected on day 0 of AZD1222 vaccination. The receptors here all came from an adult in good health.

The V gene is TRBV12-3 or TRBV12-4, the J gene TRBJ1-1; possibly TRBD1 for D (5 bases). V was shortened by 8 bases and J by 5 bases, with 15 bases between the two germline ends. The CDR3 runs 13 residues. CDR3: CASGAGVWTEAFF. The CDR3 DNA follows: TGTGCCAGCGGGGCGGGGGTTTGGACTGAAGCTTTCTTT.

The chain combines TRBV2 with TRBJ2-5; the D is unclear. Trimming stripped 4 bases from V and 1 base from J, with 7 bases between. The CDR3 consists of 13 residues. Germline lookup yields CDR1 SNHLY and CDR2 FYNNEI. CDR3 amino acids: CASSVHLQETQYF. CDR3 nucleotides: TGTGCCAGCAGTGTTCACCTCCAAGAGACCCAGTACTTC.

The V call is TRBV6-6, the J call TRBJ2-5; D possibly matches TRBD1 or TRBD2 (6 bases each). The germline CDR1 and CDR2 sequences are MNHNY and SVGAGI (reference sequence). Trimming removed 7 bases from V and 5 bases from J, with 17 bases in between. The CDR3 has 14 residues. The CDR3 is CASKPTGTWETQYF. The CDR3 DNA reads TGTGCCAGCAAGCCTACAGGGACTTGGGAGACCCAGTACTTC.

The genes are TRBV9 and TRBJ1-2, with a possible D match to TRBD1 (5 bases). Trimming pared 0 bases from V and 5 bases from J, leaving 14 bases between. The CDR3 loop spans 15 amino acids. Germline-derived CDR1 and CDR2 are SGDLS and YYNGEE. The CDR3 loop reads CASSVGGREGYGYTF. In DNA, the CDR3 is TGTGCCAGCAGCGTAGGAGGCAGGGAGGGGTATGGCTACACCTTC. Full variable domain (remainder filled in from reference TRBV9 and TRBJ1-2): DSGVTQTPKHLITATGQRVTLRCSPRSGDLSVYWYQQSLDQGLQFLIQYYNGEERAKGNILERFSAQQFPDLHSELNLSSLELGDSALYFCASSVGGREGYGYTFGSGTRLTVV.

CDR3 in DNA: TGTGCCAGCAGTCGGACCTATGGCTACACCTTC. Its protein product is CASSRTYGYTF. This chain joins TRBV2 and TRBJ1-2, with unresolved D. CDR1 and CDR2 (germline): SNHLY, FYNNEI. V was cut by 5 bases and J by 4 bases, with 5 bases left in between. The CDR3 is 11 amino acids.

The chain recombines TRBV7-2 with TRBJ2-5; 7 bases match TRBD2. CDR3 length equals 16 residues. Trimming removed 2 bases from V and 5 bases from J; junction bases left unmatched: 11. Germline CDR1 reads SGHTA; CDR2 reads FQGNSA. The CDR3: CASSLNQRGGLETQYF. For the CDR3, the DNA is TGTGCCAGCAGCTTAAACCAGCGGGGAGGGTTGGAGACCCAGTACTTC.

The chain combines TRBV19 with TRBJ2-1; D remains unclear. This CDR3 is built from 18 residues. V shed 9 bases and J shed 0 bases, with 24 bases lying between them. Germline values: CDR1 LNHDA, CDR2 SQIVND (reference sequence). The CDR3 DNA follows: TGTGCCAGCCGTCTCTCCCCTCTCACAGAGGTCTCCTACAATGAGCAGTTCTTC. Translated, it gives CASRLSPLTEVSYNEQFF.

The chain links TRBV29-1 to TRBJ1-1; D might be TRBD1 (5 bases). This CDR3 is built from 12 residues. Germline V CDR1 and CDR2: SQVTM, ANQGSEA. V shed 6 bases and J shed 1 base, with 9 bases lying between them. The CDR3 spells CSVSRGNTEAFF. In DNA form, the CDR3 reads TGCAGCGTCAGTAGGGGGAACACTGAAGCTTTCTTT.

The gene calls are TRBV10-2 and TRBJ2-7; D gene unclear. Trimming took off 2 bases at V and 5 bases at J, with 16 bases between the two ends. Germline lookup yields CDR1 WSHSY and CDR2 SAAADI. The CDR3 totals 15 residues. The DNA for the CDR3 is TGCGCCAGCAGTGAGACTTCCGGCCTCATGGACGAGCAGTACTTC. Translating gives CASSETSGLMDEQYF.

The gene calls are TRBV7-2 and TRBJ2-7; maybe TRBD2 (5 bases). V was shortened by 5 bases and J by 1 base, with 12 bases between the two germline ends. This CDR3 region has 14 residues. Germline V gene data show CDR1 as SGHTA and CDR2 as FQGNSA. The CDR3 DNA reads TGTGCCAGCAGCCTCCCCCAGCGGTCCTACGAGCAGTACTTC. It encodes CASSLPQRSYEQYF.

The gene calls are TRBV6-1 and TRBJ2-2; 12 positions match TRBD2. Trimming cost V 2 bases and J 3 bases; bases outside gene matches: 1. This CDR3 is built from 16 residues. Germline CDR1 reads MNHNS; CDR2 reads SASEGT. The DNA for the CDR3 is TGTGCCAGCAGTGAACTAGCGGGAGGGGACACCGGGGAGCTGTTTTTT. It specifies CASSELAGGDTGELFF.

V usage is TRBV9 and J usage is TRBJ2-1, with D tentatively TRBD2 (6 bases). In germline, CDR1 is SGDLS, CDR2 YYNGEE. Trimming took 4 bases from V and 1 from J, leaving 18 bases between them. CDR3 length equals 17 residues. CDR3 region: CASSTGIGGFSYNEQFF. The CDR3 DNA is TGTGCCAGCAGCACCGGGATTGGAGGGTTTTCCTACAATGAGCAGTTCTTC.

This chain links TRBV7-6 with TRBJ2-5; D may be TRBD1 (6 bases). Trimming stripped 5 bases from V and 2 bases from J, with 18 bases between. CDR3 size: 16 residues. Germline CDR1 and CDR2: SGHVS and FNYEAQ. In DNA, the CDR3 is TGTGCCAGCAGCCTCCACCCGGGACAAAATCAAGAGACCCAGTACTTC. Encoded protein: CASSLHPGQNQETQYF.